This T cell receptor beta chain was observed in a study of blood T cell repertoires in COVID-19. Study-wide background: Donors in the United States, Italy and Spain gave samples during acute or convalescent COVID-19. T cells, B-cell-depleted T cells, or PBMCs supplied cDNA or gDNA.

This CDR3 spans 15 amino acids. Trimming cost V 5 bases and J 8 bases, with 18 bases left between them. The germline gives CDR1 LGHDT, CDR2 YNNKEL (reference sequence). The authors' processing: Estimated nucleated cell counts came from reference gene primer amplification. Assay used: immunoSEQ multiplex PCR; TCRdb lists only in-frame clones, some missing. V, J and clone size are taken as reported in that table, and D and trimming were inferred from the DNA itself. The data show approximately 210,000 clones, with around four fifths seen just once and about 20% held by the top ten. The chain recombines TRBV3-1 (or the pseudogene TRBV3-2) with TRBJ1-4; a possible D gene is TRBD1 (6 bases). The TCR sequence derives from a human donor in a cohort sampled during active COVID-19. Sequencing was done on a sample of peripheral blood. The CDR3 loop reads CASSSGATGLEKLFF. CDR3 nucleotides: TGTGCCAGCAGCTCAGGGGCCACAGGGCTGGAAAAACTGTTTTTT.